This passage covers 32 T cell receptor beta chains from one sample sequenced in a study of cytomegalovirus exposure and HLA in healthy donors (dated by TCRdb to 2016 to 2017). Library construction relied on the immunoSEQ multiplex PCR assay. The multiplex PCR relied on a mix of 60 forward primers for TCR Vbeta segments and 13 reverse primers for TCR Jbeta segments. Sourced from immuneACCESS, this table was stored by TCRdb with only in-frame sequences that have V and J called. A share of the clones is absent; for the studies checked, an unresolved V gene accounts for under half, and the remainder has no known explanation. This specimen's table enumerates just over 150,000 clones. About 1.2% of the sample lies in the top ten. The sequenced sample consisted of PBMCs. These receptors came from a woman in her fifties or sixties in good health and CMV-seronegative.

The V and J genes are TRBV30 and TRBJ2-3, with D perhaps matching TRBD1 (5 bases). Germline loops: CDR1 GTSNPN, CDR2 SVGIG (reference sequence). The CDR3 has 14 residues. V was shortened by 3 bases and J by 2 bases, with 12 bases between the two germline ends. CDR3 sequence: CAWRAGQNTDTQYF. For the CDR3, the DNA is TGTGCCTGGAGAGCAGGGCAGAACACAGATACGCAGTATTTT.

CDR3 amino acids: CASSLSGGRTGELFF. CDR3 in DNA: TGTGCCAGCAGCCTTTCAGGGGGACGTACCGGGGAGCTGTTTTTT. The V gene is TRBV5-4, the J gene TRBJ2-2; 7 bases match TRBD1. Germline CDR1 reads SGHNT; CDR2 reads YYREEE (reference sequence). This CDR3 region has 15 residues. Losses at the gene ends were 4 bases for V and 5 bases for J; bases not matched to a gene: 8.

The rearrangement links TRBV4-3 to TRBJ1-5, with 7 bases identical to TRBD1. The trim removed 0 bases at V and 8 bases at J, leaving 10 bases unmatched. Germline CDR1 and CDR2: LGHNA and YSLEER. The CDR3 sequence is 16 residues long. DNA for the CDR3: TGCGCCAGCAGCCAAGATCGAGGACAGGAGGGAGAGCCCCAGCATTTT. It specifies CASSQDRGQEGEPQHF.

The CDR3 reads CASNRLAPLDTGELFF. The CDR3 region has the DNA TGTGCCAGCAACAGACTAGCGCCCTTGGATACCGGGGAGCTGTTTTTT. V usage is TRBV7-9 and J usage is TRBJ2-2, with 8 positions matching TRBD2. In germline, CDR1 is SEHNR, CDR2 FQNEAQ (reference sequence). Losses at the gene ends were 7 bases for V and 5 bases for J; bases not matched to a gene: 12. The CDR3 loop spans 16 amino acids. The variable domain in full, completed from reference TRBV7-9 and TRBJ2-2, reads DTGVSQNPRHKITKRGQNVTFRCDPISEHNRLYWYRQTLGQGPEFLTYFQNEAQLEKSRLLSDRFSAERPKGSFSTLEIQRTEQGDSAMYLCASNRLAPLDTGELFFGEGSRLTVL.

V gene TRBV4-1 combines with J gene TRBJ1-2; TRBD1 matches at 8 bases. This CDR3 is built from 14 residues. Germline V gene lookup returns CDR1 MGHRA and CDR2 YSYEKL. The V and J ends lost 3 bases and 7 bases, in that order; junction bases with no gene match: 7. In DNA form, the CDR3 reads TGCGCCAGCAGCCACCAAAGGACAGGGAGTGGCTACACCTTC. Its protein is CASSHQRTGSGYTF.

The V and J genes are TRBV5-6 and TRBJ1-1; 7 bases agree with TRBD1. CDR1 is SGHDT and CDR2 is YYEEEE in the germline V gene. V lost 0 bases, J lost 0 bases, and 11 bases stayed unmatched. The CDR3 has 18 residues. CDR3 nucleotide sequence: TGTGCCAGCAGCTTGGGTCTAAGGGGGCGATCTATGAACACTGAAGCTTTCTTT. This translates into CASSLGLRGRSMNTEAFF.

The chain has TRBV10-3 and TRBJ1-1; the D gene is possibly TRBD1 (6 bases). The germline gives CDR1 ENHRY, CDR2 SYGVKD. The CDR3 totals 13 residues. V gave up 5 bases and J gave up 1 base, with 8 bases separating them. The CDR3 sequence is CAISQQGNTEAFF. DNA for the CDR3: TGTGCCATCAGTCAACAGGGGAACACTGAAGCTTTCTTT.

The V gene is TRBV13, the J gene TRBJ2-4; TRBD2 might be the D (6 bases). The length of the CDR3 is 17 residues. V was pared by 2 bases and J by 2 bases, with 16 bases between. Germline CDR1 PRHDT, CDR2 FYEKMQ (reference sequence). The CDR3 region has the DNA TGTGCCAGCAGCTTATTTCGGGATGGGAGGTCCAAAAACATTCAGTACTTC. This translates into CASSLFRDGRSKNIQYF.

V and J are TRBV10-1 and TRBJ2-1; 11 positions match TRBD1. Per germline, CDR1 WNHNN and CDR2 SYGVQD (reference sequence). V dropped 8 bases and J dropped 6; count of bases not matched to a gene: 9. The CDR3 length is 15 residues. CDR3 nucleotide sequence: TGCGCCAGCGGTAAAGCGGGACAGGGGGTCAATGAGCAGTTCTTC. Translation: CASGKAGQGVNEQFF.

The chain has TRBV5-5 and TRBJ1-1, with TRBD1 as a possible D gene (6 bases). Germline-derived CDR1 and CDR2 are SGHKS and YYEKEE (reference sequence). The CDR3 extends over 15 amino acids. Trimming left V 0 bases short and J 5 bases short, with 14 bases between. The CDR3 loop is CASSLEGGSVTEAFF. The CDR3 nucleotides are TGTGCCAGCAGCTTGGAGGGGGGGAGTGTGACTGAAGCTTTCTTT.

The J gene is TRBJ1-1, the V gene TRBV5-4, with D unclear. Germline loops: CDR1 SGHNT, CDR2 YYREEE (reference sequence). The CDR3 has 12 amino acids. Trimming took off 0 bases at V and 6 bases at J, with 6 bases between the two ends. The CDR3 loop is CASSLGQSEAFF. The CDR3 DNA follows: TGTGCCAGCAGCTTGGGTCAATCTGAAGCTTTCTTT. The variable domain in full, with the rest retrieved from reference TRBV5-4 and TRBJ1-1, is ETGVTQSPTHLIKTRGQQVTLRCSSQSGHNTVSWYQQALGQGPQFIFQYYREEENGRGNFPPRFSGLQFPNYSSELNVNALELDDSALYLCASSLGQSEAFFGQGTRLTVV.

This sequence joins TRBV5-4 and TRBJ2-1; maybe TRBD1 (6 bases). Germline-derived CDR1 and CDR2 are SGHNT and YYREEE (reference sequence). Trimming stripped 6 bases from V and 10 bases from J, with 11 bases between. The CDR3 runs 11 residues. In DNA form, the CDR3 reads TGTGCCAGCATGAATGGACAGGAGCAGTTCTTC. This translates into CASMNGQEQFF.

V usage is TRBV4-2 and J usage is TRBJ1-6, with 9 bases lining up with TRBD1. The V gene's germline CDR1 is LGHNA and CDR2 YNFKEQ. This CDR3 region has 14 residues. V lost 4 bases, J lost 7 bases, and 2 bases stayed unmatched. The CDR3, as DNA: TGTGCCAGCAGCCTCGGACAGGGGAATTCACCCCTCCACTTT. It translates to CASSLGQGNSPLHF.

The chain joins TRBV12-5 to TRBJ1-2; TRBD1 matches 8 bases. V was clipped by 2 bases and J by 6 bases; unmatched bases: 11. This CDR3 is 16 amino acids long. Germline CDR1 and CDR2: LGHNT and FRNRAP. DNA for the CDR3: TGTGCTAGTGGTTTGTATCTGGACAGGGCTCATAATGGCTACACCTTC. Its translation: CASGLYLDRAHNGYTF. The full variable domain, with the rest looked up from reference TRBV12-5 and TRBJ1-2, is DARVTQTPRHKVTEMGQEVTMRCQPILGHNTVFWYRQTMMQGLELLAYFRNRAPLDDSGMPKDRFSAEMPDATLATLKIQPSEPRDSAVYFCASGLYLDRAHNGYTFGSGTRLTVV.

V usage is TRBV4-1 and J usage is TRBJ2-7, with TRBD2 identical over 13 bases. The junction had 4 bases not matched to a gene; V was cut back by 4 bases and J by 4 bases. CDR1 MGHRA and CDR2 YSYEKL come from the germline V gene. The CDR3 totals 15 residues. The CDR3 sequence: CASSRGTSGDYEQYF. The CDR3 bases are TGCGCCAGCAGCCGTGGGACTAGCGGGGATTACGAGCAGTACTTC.

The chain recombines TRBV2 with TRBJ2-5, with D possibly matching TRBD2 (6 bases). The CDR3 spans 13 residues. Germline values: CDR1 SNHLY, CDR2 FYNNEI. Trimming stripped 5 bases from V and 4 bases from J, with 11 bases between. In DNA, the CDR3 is TGTGCCAGCAGTACCCTCGGGGGAGAGACCCAGTACTTC. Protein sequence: CASSTLGGETQYF.

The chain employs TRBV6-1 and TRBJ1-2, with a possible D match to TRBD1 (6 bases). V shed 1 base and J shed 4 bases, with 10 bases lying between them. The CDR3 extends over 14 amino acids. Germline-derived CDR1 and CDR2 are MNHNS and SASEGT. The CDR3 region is CASSEGGRGYGYTF. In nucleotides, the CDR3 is TGTGCCAGCAGTGAAGGGGGCAGGGGCTATGGCTACACCTTC.

CDR3 sequence (DNA): TGTGCCAGCAGCCGAGGTCTAGCCGACTACGAGCAGTACTTC. Its protein product is CASSRGLADYEQYF. The chain links TRBV27 to TRBJ2-7; D is possibly TRBD2 (5 bases). V dropped 6 bases and J dropped 3 bases, with 15 bases sitting between them. This CDR3 comprises 14 residues. CDR1 and CDR2 from the germline V gene are MNHEY and SMNVEV (reference sequence).

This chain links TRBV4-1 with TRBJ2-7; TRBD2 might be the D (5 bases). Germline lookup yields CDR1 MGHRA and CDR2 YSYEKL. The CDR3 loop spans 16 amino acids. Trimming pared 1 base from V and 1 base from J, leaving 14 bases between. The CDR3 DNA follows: TGCGCCAGCAGCCAAGGAGAGGGCAGAGGGTCCTACGAGCAGTACTTC. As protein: CASSQGEGRGSYEQYF.

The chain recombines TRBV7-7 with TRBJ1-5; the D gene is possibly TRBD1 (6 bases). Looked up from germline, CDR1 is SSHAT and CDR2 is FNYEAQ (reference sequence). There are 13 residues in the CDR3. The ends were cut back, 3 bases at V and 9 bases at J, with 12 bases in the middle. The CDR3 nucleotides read TGTGCCAGCAGCTTTACCAGGGGATCGCCCCAGCATTTT. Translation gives CASSFTRGSPQHF.

The CDR3 DNA follows: TGTGCCAGCAGTGTCGTCGGGGGGCTGGATGGCTACACCTTC. Amino acids: CASSVVGGLDGYTF. The chain links TRBV6-1 to TRBJ1-2, with D possibly TRBD1 on 6 matching bases. The germline CDR1 and CDR2 sequences are MNHNS and SASEGT. Trimming took off 4 bases at V and 6 bases at J, with 15 bases between the two ends. This CDR3 spans 14 amino acids.

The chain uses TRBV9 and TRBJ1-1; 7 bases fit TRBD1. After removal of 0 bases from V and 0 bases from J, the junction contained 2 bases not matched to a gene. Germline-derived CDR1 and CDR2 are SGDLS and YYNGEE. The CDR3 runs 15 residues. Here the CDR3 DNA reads TGTGCCAGCAGCGTAGTGGGGACAGTGAACACTGAAGCTTTCTTT. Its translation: CASSVVGTVNTEAFF.

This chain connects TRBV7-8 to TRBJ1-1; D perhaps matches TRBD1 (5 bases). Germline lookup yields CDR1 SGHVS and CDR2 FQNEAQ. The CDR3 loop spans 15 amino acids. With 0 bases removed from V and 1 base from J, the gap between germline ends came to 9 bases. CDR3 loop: CASSLADSRNTEAFF. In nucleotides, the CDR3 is TGTGCCAGCAGCTTAGCCGACAGTCGGAACACTGAAGCTTTCTTT.

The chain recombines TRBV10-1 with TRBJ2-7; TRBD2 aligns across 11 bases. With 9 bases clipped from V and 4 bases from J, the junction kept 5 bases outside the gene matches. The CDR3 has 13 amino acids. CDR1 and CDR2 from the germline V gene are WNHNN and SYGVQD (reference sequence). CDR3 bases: TGCGCCAGTTCGACTAGCGGGATGTACGAGCAGTACTTC. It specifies CASSTSGMYEQYF.

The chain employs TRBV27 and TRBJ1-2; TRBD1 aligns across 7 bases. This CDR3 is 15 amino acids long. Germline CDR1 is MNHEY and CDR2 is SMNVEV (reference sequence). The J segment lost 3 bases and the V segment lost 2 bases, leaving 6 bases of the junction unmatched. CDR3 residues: CASSLRTGYYYGYTF. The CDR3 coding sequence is TGTGCCAGCAGTTTAAGGACAGGATACTACTATGGCTACACCTTC.

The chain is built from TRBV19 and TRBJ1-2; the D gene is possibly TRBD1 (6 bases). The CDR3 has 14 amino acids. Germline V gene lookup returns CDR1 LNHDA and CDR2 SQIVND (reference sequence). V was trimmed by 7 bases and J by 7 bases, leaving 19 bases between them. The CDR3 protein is CASTRLGAESGYTF. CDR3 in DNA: TGTGCCAGTACGAGACTGGGGGCGGAGAGTGGCTACACCTTC.

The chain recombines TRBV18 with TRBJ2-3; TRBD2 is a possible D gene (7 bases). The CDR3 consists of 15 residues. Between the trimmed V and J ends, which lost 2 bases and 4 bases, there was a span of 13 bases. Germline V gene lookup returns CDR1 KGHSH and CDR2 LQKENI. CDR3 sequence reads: CASSPLGGAADTQYF. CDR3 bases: TGTGCCAGCTCACCATTGGGGGGGGCGGCAGATACGCAGTATTTT.

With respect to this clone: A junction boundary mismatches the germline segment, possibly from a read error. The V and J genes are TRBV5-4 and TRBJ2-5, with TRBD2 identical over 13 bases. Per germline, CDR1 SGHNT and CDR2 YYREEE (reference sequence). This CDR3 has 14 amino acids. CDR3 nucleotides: TGTGCCAGCAGCTTTTCCGGGACTAGCGGGGACGCGGACTTC. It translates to CASSFSGTSGDADF.

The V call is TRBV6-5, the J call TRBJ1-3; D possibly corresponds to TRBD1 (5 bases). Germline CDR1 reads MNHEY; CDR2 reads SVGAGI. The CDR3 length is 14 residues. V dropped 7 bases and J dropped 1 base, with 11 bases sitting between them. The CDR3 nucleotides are TGTGCCAGCATTGCGGGGGGATCTGGAAACACCATATATTTT. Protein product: CASIAGGSGNTIYF.

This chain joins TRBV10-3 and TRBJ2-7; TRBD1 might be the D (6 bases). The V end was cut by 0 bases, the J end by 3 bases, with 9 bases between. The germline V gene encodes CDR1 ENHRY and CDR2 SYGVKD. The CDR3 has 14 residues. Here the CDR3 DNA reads TGTGCCATCAGTGAGTCGGGGACACTCTACGAGCAGTACTTC. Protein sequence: CAISESGTLYEQYF.

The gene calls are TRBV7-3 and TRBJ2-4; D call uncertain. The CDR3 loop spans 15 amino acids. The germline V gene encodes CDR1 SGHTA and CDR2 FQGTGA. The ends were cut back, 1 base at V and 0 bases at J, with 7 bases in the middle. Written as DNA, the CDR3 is TGTGCCAGCAGCTTAAGTGGAGTAGCCAAAAACATTCAGTACTTC. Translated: CASSLSGVAKNIQYF.

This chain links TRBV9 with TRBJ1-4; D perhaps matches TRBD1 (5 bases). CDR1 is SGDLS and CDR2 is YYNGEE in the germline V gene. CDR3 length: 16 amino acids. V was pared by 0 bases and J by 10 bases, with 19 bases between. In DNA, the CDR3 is TGTGCCAGCAGCGTAGGGGTCGTGCGCACCGGGGGAAAACTGTTTTTT. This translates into CASSVGVVRTGGKLFF.